The clone carrying this T cell receptor (beta chain) was seen once. Its antigen is as yet unknown. The repertoire was sequenced with immunoSEQ multiplex PCR; TCRdb's copy has only in-frame clones and lacks some. The table shows 150,000 to 200,000 clones, with approximately 96% occurring only once. The entry originates in a study of cytomegalovirus exposure and HLA in healthy donors. Whole-study results and caveats: The classifier reportedly diagnosed cytomegalovirus status with high sensitivity and specificity. In vitro confirmation showed three CMV-associated chains to be CMV antigen specific.

This CDR3 contains 14 residues. The germline gives CDR1 SGHDT, CDR2 YYEEEE. Trimming removed 5 bases at V and 3 bases at J, with 11 bases between. Material for sequencing was PBMCs. The origin of this receptor is a woman in her late teens or twenties in good health and CMV-seronegative. V usage is TRBV5-6 and J usage is TRBJ2-2; possibly TRBD1 for D (5 bases). The CDR3 region is CASSIPGYTGELFF. Here the CDR3 DNA reads TGTGCCAGCAGTATCCCAGGGTACACCGGGGAGCTGTTTTTT.